Below, 4 T cell receptor beta chains from the same sample are listed, as sequenced in a study of response to subunit inactivated influenza vaccine. TCRdb ran MiXCR on the RT-PCR reads and lists one entry per CDR3 protein. The sample contains under 200,000 distinct CDR3 sequences, around 12% of which appear only once. The sample was also reused in another study, on T cells expressing NK-cell markers. That source adds: TCR beta cDNA was made by 5'RACE template switching with UMIs.

This specimen consisted of CD8+ T cells sorted from PBMCs, obtained 11 to 12 days after vaccination. Every receptor here comes from a man aged 45-65 years who received an inactivated influenza vaccine.

The chain carries TRBV6-2 or TRBV6-3 and TRBJ2-2; possible D gene TRBD2, 7 bases. This CDR3 is 15 amino acids long. Per germline, CDR1 MNHEY and CDR2 SVGEGT. The V end was cut by 6 bases, the J end by 7 bases, with 18 bases between. The CDR3 DNA sequence: TGTGCCAGCAGCCTCTTTGCGGGGGCTAGCGGGGAGCTGTTTTTT. Translation: CASSLFAGASGELFF.

The chain is built from TRBV27 and TRBJ1-4; no firm D call. Germline values: CDR1 MNHEY, CDR2 SMNVEV (reference sequence). This CDR3 contains 15 residues. The V end lost 4 bases, the J end lost 0 bases, and 9 bases lay between the germline ends. The CDR3 nucleotides read TGTGCCAGCAGTTCTTCAGCCGCAACTAATGAAAAACTGTTTTTT. It yields the protein CASSSSAATNEKLFF.

The genes are TRBV11-3 and TRBJ2-2; 7 bases are a match to TRBD2. Germline trimming cut 1 base from V and 6 bases from J; bases unmatched to any gene: 5. CDR3 length: 15 amino acids. Per germline, CDR1 SGHNT and CDR2 YENEEA. Here the CDR3 DNA reads TGTGCCAGCAGCTTAGCAAAAGCGGGATCCGGGGAGCTGTTTTTT. Its protein product is CASSLAKAGSGELFF.

This clonotype was seen a handful of times. This chain connects TRBV5-5 to TRBJ2-5; D not resolved. The CDR3 runs to 14 residues. The V and J ends lost 2 bases and 3 bases respectively, with 11 bases between them. From germline, CDR1 is SGHKS and CDR2 YYEKEE (reference sequence). The CDR3 coding sequence is TGTGCCAGCAGCTTTCCGGTAGGAGAAGAGACCCAGTACTTC. As protein: CASSFPVGEETQYF.